Below, 12 T cell receptor beta chains from the same sample are listed, as sequenced in a study of T cells in Graves' hyperthyroidism and ophthalmopathy. RNA transcripts were the template for amplifying TCR beta CDR3 regions. The HTBI set primed first-round TCR CDR3 RT-PCR. In TCRdb, the multiplex PCR reads were re-called with MiXCR into one record per CDR3 protein. The data hold 380,000 or so distinct CDR3 sequences, with over 11% observed a single time. The sequenced material came from blood. These receptors originate from a woman aged 30 to 39 with Graves' hyperthyroidism.

This chain links TRBV6-2 or TRBV6-3 with TRBJ2-1; D not resolved. V was cut by 8 bases and J by 4 bases, with 9 bases left in between. The CDR3 runs 12 residues. Germline loops: CDR1 MNHEY, CDR2 SVGEGT. For the CDR3, the DNA is TGTGCCAGCGCGGCTGAATACAATGAGCAGTTCTTC. It specifies CASAAEYNEQFF.

This clonotype was counted at least ten times. The rearrangement links TRBV2 to TRBJ2-1; 12 nucleotides match TRBD2. Trimming took 4 bases from V and 8 from J; bases not matched to a gene: 6. Germline-derived CDR1 and CDR2 are SNHLY and FYNNEI. This CDR3 has 15 residues. CDR3 coding DNA: TGTGCCAGCAGTGCGCTAGCGGGAGGGCTCCATGAGCAGTTCTTC. This translates into CASSALAGGLHEQFF.

The chain employs TRBV11-1 and TRBJ2-1, with TRBD1 matching over 7 bases. V gave up 6 bases and J gave up 4 bases; unmatched junction bases: 6. Germline V gene sequence: CDR1 SGHAT, CDR2 FQDESV (reference sequence). The CDR3 is made up of 14 amino acids. DNA of the CDR3: TGTGCCAGCAGGCCCGGGACAGTTTACAATGAGCAGTTCTTC. Its protein is CASRPGTVYNEQFF.

This clonotype came up many times. The genes are TRBV11-2 and TRBJ2-5; 7 nucleotides match TRBD2. The V gene's germline CDR1 is SGHAT and CDR2 FQNNGV. V shed 1 base and J 4 bases; nucleotides not matched to a gene: 3. The CDR3 runs to 14 residues. As DNA, the CDR3 is TGTGCCAGCAGCTTAGCGCTAGCGGCAGAGACCCAGTACTTC. It is translated as CASSLALAAETQYF.

The chain couples TRBV14 to TRBJ2-1; 9 bases are a match to TRBD1. J lost 5 bases, V lost 4 bases, and 6 bases had no gene match. The germline CDR1 and CDR2 sequences are SGHDN and FVKESK. This CDR3 has 15 residues. The CDR3 DNA sequence: TGTGCCAGCAGCCTGTGGGACAGGGAGAACAATGAGCAGTTCTTC. The encoded protein is CASSLWDRENNEQFF.

The V gene is TRBV11-2, the J gene TRBJ2-1; 8 nucleotides line up with TRBD2. The germline V gene has CDR1 SGHAT and CDR2 FQNNGV. The CDR3 spans 17 residues. The V and J ends lost 5 bases and 7 bases, in that order; junction bases with no gene match: 16. The CDR3 DNA reads TGTGCCAGCAGCATTGTTAGCGGGGCGGGGATAGTGAATGAGCAGTTCTTC. Residues: CASSIVSGAGIVNEQFF.

This rearrangement joins TRBV19 to TRBJ1-1; D remains unclear. With 4 bases removed from V and 1 base from J, the gap between germline ends came to 7 bases. Germline assignment: CDR1 LNHDA and CDR2 SQIVND (reference sequence). CDR3 length: 13 amino acids. CDR3 in DNA: TGTGCCAGTAGTAGTTACGAGAACACTGAAGCTTTCTTT. Its translation is CASSSYENTEAFF.

The rearrangement joins TRBV29-1 to TRBJ1-3; no clear D gene. V was pared by 5 bases and J by 4 bases, with 12 bases between. CDR1 and CDR2 from the germline V gene are SQVTM and ANQGSEA. The CDR3 sequence is 13 residues long. CDR3 loop: CSVLRTGGNTIYF. The CDR3 bases are TGCAGCGTTCTAAGGACTGGAGGAAACACCATATATTTT.

This clonotype was detected many times. J is TRBJ2-5 and V is TRBV12-3 or TRBV12-4, with 7 bases identical to TRBD2. CDR3 size: 13 residues. The trim removed 2 bases at V and 10 bases at J, leaving 7 bases unmatched. The CDR3 protein is CASSLSTSSGQYF. The CDR3 DNA is TGTGCCAGCAGTTTATCGACTAGCAGCGGCCAGTACTTC.

This clonotype was detected many times. The chain recombines TRBV6-2 or TRBV6-3 with TRBJ2-7; 10 bases are a match to TRBD1. Trimming cost V 8 bases and J 3 bases; bases outside gene matches: 7. The V gene's germline CDR1 is MNHEY and CDR2 SVGEGT. The CDR3 is 14 residues long. CDR3 residues: CASRRDRGVYEQYF. The DNA for the CDR3 is TGTGCCAGCCGACGGGACAGGGGAGTCTACGAGCAGTACTTC.

This clonotype showed up many times. V gene TRBV12-3 or TRBV12-4 combines with J gene TRBJ2-1; 7 nucleotides match TRBD1. CDR3 length equals 17 residues. V was pared by 6 bases and J by 7 bases, with 18 bases of the junction left unmatched. The CDR3 DNA reads TGTGCCAGCAGCCCGCAGACAGGGCTTGTCCTAGGGAATGAGCAGTTCTTC. Its protein product is CASSPQTGLVLGNEQFF.

Comments on this clonotype: The junction departs from germline at one end; a sequencing error may be responsible. The chain uses TRBV7-7 and TRBJ1-4; 8 bases agree with TRBD1. In germline, CDR1 is SSHAT, CDR2 FNYEAQ (reference sequence). The CDR3 extends over 15 amino acids. The CDR3 DNA sequence: TGTGCTAGCAGCTTAAGAGCAGGGGGCGGTGAAAAACTGTTTTTT. This encodes CASSLRAGGGEKLFF. The variable domain in full, with the rest retrieved from reference TRBV7-7 and TRBJ1-4, is GAGVSQSPRYKVTKRGQDVTLRCDPISSHATLYWYQQALGQGPEFLTYFNYEAQPDKSGLPSDRFSAERPEGSISTLTIQRTEQRDSAMYRCASSLRAGGGEKLFFGSGTQLSVL.